The subject of this entry is one T cell receptor beta chain. This entry comes from a study of T cell changes during pregnancy in multiple sclerosis. TCRdb's copy holds only in-frame clones and misses some; the assay was immunoSEQ multiplex PCR. The sample yields some 60,000 clones, 91% seen once. The V end lost 0 bases, the J end lost 0 bases, and 7 bases lay between the germline ends. The germline V gene has CDR1 SGHRS and CDR2 YFSETQ. The CDR3 loop spans 15 amino acids. The sample here was peripheral blood, taken after pregnancy. The source of this sequence is a female donor in good health, enrolled as a control in a pregnancy study. The V gene is TRBV5-1, the J gene TRBJ1-3; no definite D call. CDR3 nucleotides: TGCGCCAGCAGCTTGGGAGCGAGCTCTGGAAACACCATATATTTT. It codes for CASSLGASSGNTIYF.